A selection of T cell receptor beta chains follows, all from one sample in a study of T cell repertoires in cytomegalovirus infection. TCRdb called the reads again in MiXCR, with one record for every CDR3 protein. The table includes approximately 630,000 distinct CDR3 sequences, around 24% detected once. Sequencing was done on a sample of CD8+ T cells from PBMCs. These receptors all come from a human donor in good health (CMV status not recorded). Some clones in this sample may be carry-over from other donors' samples. The CDR3 runs from the conserved cysteine through the conserved F or W. The D gene is left open where the match is weak. Where a row states a size, it is once, few, many or the class of an expanded clone; other rows omit it.

TRBJ2-3 | TRBV20-1 | TRBD2 | . | CSAPWTSGTDTQYF | TGCAGTGCACCGTGGACTAGCGGGACAGATACGCAGTATTTT
TRBJ1-3 | TRBV6-6 | . | . | CTSSPSRESGNTIYF | TGTACCAGCAGTCCCAGCCGAGAGTCTGGAAACACCATATATTTT
TRBJ2-5 | TRBV29-1 | . | . | CSVEDWAGVGYQETQYF | TGCAGCGTTGAAGATTGGGCAGGAGTGGGGTACCAAGAGACCCAGTACTTC
TRBJ2-1 | TRBV20-1 | TRBD2 | . | CSADGTTNEQFF | TGCAGTGCTGACGGGACTACGAATGAGCAGTTCTTC
TRBJ1-6 | TRBV7-2 | . | many | CASRPGSTYSPLHF | TGTGCCAGCAGACCGGGAAGTACTTATTCACCCCTCCACTTT
TRBJ2-1 | TRBV7-2 | . | . | CASSADRFLFF | TGTGCCAGCAGCGCCGACAGGTTCCTGTTCTTC
TRBJ2-1 | TRBV29-1 | . | . | CSVDPQGMGNNEQFF | TGCAGCGTTGATCCTCAGGGGATGGGGAACAATGAGCAGTTCTTC
TRBJ2-1 | TRBV7-2 | TRBD1 | many | CASSLAEDRAYNEQFF | TGTGCCAGCAGCTTAGCGGAGGACAGGGCCTACAATGAGCAGTTCTTC
TRBJ2-7 | TRBV7-6 | . | . | CASSLKGGGGEQYF | TGTGCCAGCAGCTTAAAAGGAGGAGGAGGCGAGCAGTACTTC
TRBJ2-5 | TRBV7-6 | . | . | CATINTGAGQETQYF | TGTGCCACAATTAATACGGGGGCCGGACAAGAGACCCAGTACTTC
TRBJ1-1 | TRBV5-5 | . | . | CASSLANRVSTEAFF | TGTGCCAGCAGCTTGGCTAACAGGGTATCCACTGAAGCTTTCTTT
TRBJ2-1 | TRBV20-1 | . | once | CSPFAGFSNEQFF | TGCAGCCCGTTTGCGGGGTTTTCCAATGAGCAGTTCTTC
TRBJ2-1 | TRBV29-1 | . | . | CSATGPYQINEQFF | TGCAGCGCCACCGGGCCCTACCAAATTAATGAGCAGTTCTTC
TRBJ1-1 | TRBV29-1 | . | few | CSDGDNDNTEAFF | TGCAGCGATGGTGACAACGACAACACTGAAGCTTTCTTT
TRBJ2-1 | TRBV6-2/TRBV6-3 | TRBD1 | once | CASTSGQGVRDEQFF | TGTGCCAGCACCTCCGGACAGGGAGTTAGGGATGAGCAGTTCTTC
TRBJ1-1 | TRBV6-5 | . | . | CASRSPRGRTEAFF | TGTGCCAGCAGATCCCCCCGGGGTCGCACTGAAGCTTTCTTT
TRBJ2-3 | TRBV7-6 | . | . | CASGQEHTDTQYF | TGTGCCAGCGGCCAGGAACACACAGATACGCAGTATTTT
TRBJ2-7 | TRBV7-9 | TRBD1 | many | CASSLRTGGTVYEQYF | TGTGCCAGCAGCCTAAGGACAGGGGGAACCGTCTACGAGCAGTACTTC
TRBJ2-1 | TRBV18 | TRBD1 | few | CASSPKEQGAHNEQFF | TGTGCCAGCTCACCAAAGGAGCAGGGGGCGCACAATGAGCAGTTCTTC
TRBJ1-6 | TRBV4-3 | TRBD1 | few | CASSQETGTGFPLHF | TGCGCCAGCAGCCAAGAAACCGGGACAGGGTTTCCCCTCCACTTT
TRBJ2-1 | TRBV2 | . | . | CASSGANYNEQFF | TGTGCCAGCAGTGGGGCAAATTACAATGAGCAGTTCTTC
TRBJ2-1 | TRBV27 | TRBD1 | . | CASSPPDRGAHNEQFF | TGTGCCAGCAGTCCCCCGGACAGGGGGGCACACAATGAGCAGTTCTTC
TRBJ1-2 | TRBV6-2/TRBV6-3 | . | . | CASSPWASGDGPSDYGYTF | TGTGCCAGCAGTCCCTGGGCCTCCGGCGACGGACCGTCGGACTATGGCTACACCTTC
TRBJ2-3 | TRBV6-1 | TRBD1 | many | CASFSGTGGDTQYF | TGTGCCAGTTTTTCTGGGACAGGAGGGGATACGCAGTATTTT
TRBJ2-2 | TRBV6-8 | TRBD2 | . | CASSYRAGAYTGELFF | TGTGCCAGCAGTTACAGAGCGGGGGCCTACACCGGGGAGCTGTTTTTT
TRBJ2-1 | TRBV7-9 | . | many | CASWDGSYNEQFF | TGTGCCAGTTGGGACGGGTCCTACAATGAGCAGTTCTTC
TRBJ2-5 | TRBV20-1 | TRBD2 | . | CSASFLAGDLQETQYF | TGCAGTGCTAGCTTTCTAGCGGGGGACCTCCAAGAGACCCAGTACTTC
TRBJ1-5 | TRBV20-1 | . | once | CSARSGGGPNQSQHF | TGCAGTGCTAGAAGCGGGGGCGGCCCCAATCAGTCCCAGCATTTT
TRBJ2-5 | TRBV4-2 | . | . | CASSQGDARGSLETQYF | TGTGCCAGCAGCCAAGGGGACGCCCGAGGGAGTTTAGAGACCCAGTACTTC
TRBJ2-3 | TRBV25-1 | . | . | CASSAETRVGTDTQYF | TGTGCCAGCAGTGCCGAGACTAGAGTCGGCACAGATACGCAGTATTTT
TRBJ2-6 | TRBV28 | TRBD1 | . | CASSLGLGTGASSGANVLTF | TGTGCCAGCAGTTTAGGACTAGGGACAGGGGCTTCCTCTGGGGCCAACGTCCTGACTTTC
TRBJ2-2 | TRBV6-6 | TRBD1 | once | CAGSFFIQGDTGELFF | TGTGCCGGCAGTTTCTTCATACAGGGGGACACCGGGGAGCTGTTTTTT
TRBJ2-5 | TRBV7-6 | . | . | CASSLVVRTPLMYQETQYF | TGTGCCAGCAGCTTAGTCGTGAGGACTCCCTTAATGTACCAAGAGACCCAGTACTTC
TRBJ2-3 | TRBV4-3 | . | . | CASSQDEATDTQYF | TGCGCCAGCAGCCAAGATGAGGCCACAGATACGCAGTATTTT
TRBJ1-1 | TRBV7-2 | . | many | CASSLVYSLGGGTEAFF | TGTGCCAGCAGCTTAGTATACAGCCTTGGCGGGGGCACTGAAGCTTTCTTT
TRBJ2-1 | TRBV4-1 | . | . | CASSSQEGNEQFF | TGCGCCAGCAGCTCGCAGGAGGGCAATGAGCAGTTCTTC
TRBJ1-4 | TRBV7-9 | . | . | CASSLADERDPTNEKLFF | TGTGCCAGCAGCTTAGCGGATGAGAGGGATCCAACTAATGAAAAACTGTTTTTT
TRBJ2-1 | TRBV7-9 | TRBD2 | . | CASSSQTSGGERNEQFF | TGTGCCAGCAGCTCCCAGACTAGCGGGGGGGAGAGGAATGAGCAGTTCTTC
TRBJ2-1 | TRBV4-3 | . | . | CASSLQDRPYNEQFF | TGCGCCAGCAGCCTTCAGGACCGCCCTTACAATGAGCAGTTCTTC
TRBJ2-7 | TRBV27 | . | few | CATSRWDRTYEQYF | TGTGCCACCAGCCGCTGGGACCGTACCTACGAGCAGTACTTC